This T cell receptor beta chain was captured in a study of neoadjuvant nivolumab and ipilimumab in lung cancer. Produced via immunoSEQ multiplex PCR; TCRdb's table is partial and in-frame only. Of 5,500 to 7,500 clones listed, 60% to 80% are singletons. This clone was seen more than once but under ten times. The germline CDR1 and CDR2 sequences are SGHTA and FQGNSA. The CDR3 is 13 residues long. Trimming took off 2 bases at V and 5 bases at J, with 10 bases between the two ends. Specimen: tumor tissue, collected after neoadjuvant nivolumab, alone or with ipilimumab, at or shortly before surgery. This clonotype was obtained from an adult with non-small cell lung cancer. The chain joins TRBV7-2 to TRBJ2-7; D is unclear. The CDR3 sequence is CASSLRHWDEQYF. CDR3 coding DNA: TGTGCCAGCAGCTTAAGACATTGGGACGAGCAGTACTTC.